This T cell receptor (beta chain) was found in a study of regulatory T cells in long-lasting Graves disease. Study at large: Antithyroid drug intake by newly diagnosed Graves' patients had lasted under 3 months.

Combining iRepertoire HTBI primers with Arm-PCR of CDR3 regions, the authors built TCR beta libraries. One entry per CDR3 protein, called by TCRdb with MiXCR from the multiplex PCR reads. The sample includes approximately 310,000 distinct CDR3 sequences, 18% of them seen just once. Time point reported: newly diagnosed GD, antithyroid drugs for less than 3 months. There was RNA extracted from PBMCs, and the TCR library was made from it. Around 9.1 milliliters of peripheral blood were drawn into EDTA tubes. Study observations and caveats: TRBV28, TRBJ1-2 and TRBJ2-5 were favored in persistent disease.

Many counts were recorded for this clonotype. Antigen specificity is unknown. The CDR3 contains 13 residues. Trimming removed 3 bases from V and 6 bases from J, with 9 bases in between. Per germline, CDR1 LNHDA and CDR2 SQIVND (reference sequence). The sequencing here drew on peripheral blood mononuclear cells (PBMCs), taken at new diagnosis, from a patient treated with antithyroid drugs. V is TRBV19 and J is TRBJ1-5; perhaps TRBD1 as D (5 bases). This receptor was taken from a female donor with Graves disease. The CDR3 sequence: CASSIGAPQPQHF. The CDR3 region has the DNA TGTGCCAGTAGTATCGGGGCTCCTCAGCCCCAGCATTTT.